One sample yielded the 8 T cell receptor beta chains listed below, sequenced in a study of cytomegalovirus exposure and HLA in healthy donors (TCRdb year 2017). Library creation used the immunoSEQ multiplex PCR assay. For the multiplex PCR, a mixture combining 60 forward primers for TCR Vbeta segments and 13 reverse primers for TCR Jbeta segments was used. TCRdb's version of the immuneACCESS table is confined to in-frame rearrangements and falls short of the full clone set. An unresolved V gene accounts for under half of the shortfall where checked; the remainder is of unknown origin. The sample records about 150,000 clones, approximately 60% of which are singletons. 1.5% to 2% of the sample rests with the top ten. Input material: PBMCs. The receptors stem from a human donor in good health.

The chain links TRBV14 to TRBJ2-7; 11 nucleotides align to TRBD2. V was pared by 2 bases and J by 3 bases, with 12 bases of the junction left unmatched. Germline V lookup: CDR1 SGHDN, CDR2 FVKESK. The CDR3 extends over 18 amino acids. CDR3 in amino acids: CASSQTSGTSGGSYEQYF. The DNA of the CDR3 is TGTGCCAGCAGCCAAACCTCCGGGACTAGCGGAGGGAGCTACGAGCAGTACTTC.

This clone was counted between two and nine times. The genes are TRBV18 and TRBJ2-5; TRBD2 is a possible D gene (6 bases). V was pared by 0 bases and J by 8 bases, with 13 bases between. In germline, CDR1 is KGHSH, CDR2 LQKENI. The CDR3 covers 14 residues. CDR3 bases: TGTGCCAGCTCACCACCCCCGCGCGGGGACACCCAGTACTTC. It is translated as CASSPPPRGDTQYF.

This clone showed up just once. This chain uses TRBV28 with TRBJ1-5; D unclear. From germline, CDR1 is MDHEN and CDR2 SYDVKM. With 3 bases removed from V and 0 bases from J, the gap between germline ends came to 9 bases. The CDR3 has 15 residues. The chain's CDR3 is CASSLAQSSNQPQHF. The DNA of the CDR3 is TGTGCCAGCAGTTTGGCCCAGTCTAGCAATCAGCCCCAGCATTTT. Looking up the rest from reference TRBV28 and TRBJ1-5 gives the full variable domain: DVKVTQSSRYLVKRTGEKVFLECVQDMDHENMFWYRQDPGLGLRLIYFSYDVKMKEKGDIPEGYSVSREKKERFSLILESASTNQTSMYLCASSLAQSSNQPQHFGDGTRLSIL.

The rearrangement uses TRBV15 and TRBJ2-5, with 8 bases matching TRBD1. The CDR3 length is 13 residues. The V gene end was trimmed by 5 bases and the J gene end by 5 bases; junction bases not matched to a gene: 4. Germline V gene sequence: CDR1 LNHNV, CDR2 YYDKDF (reference sequence). CDR3 in DNA: TGTGCCACCAGCGGACAGGGTGGGGAGACCCAGTACTTC. This gives the protein CATSGQGGETQYF.

The V gene is TRBV4-3, the J gene TRBJ2-2; 7 positions agree with TRBD1. The CDR3 sequence is 16 residues long. V shed 3 bases, J shed 6 bases, and the junction held 10 bases outside the gene matches. Per the germline V gene, CDR1 is LGHNA and CDR2 is YSLEER. CDR3 protein: CASSHIQGSFAGELFF. CDR3 DNA: TGCGCCAGCAGCCACATACAGGGGAGTTTCGCCGGGGAGCTGTTTTTT.

The chain has TRBV6-5 and TRBJ2-3; 13 bases are a match to TRBD2. V lost 6 bases to trimming and J lost 4 bases; unmatched junction nucleotides: 4. CDR1 is MNHEY and CDR2 is SVGAGI in the germline V gene. This CDR3 is built from 15 residues. DNA of the CDR3: TGTGCCAGCAGCCTAGGGACTAGCGGGGCAGATACGCAGTATTTT. Translating gives CASSLGTSGADTQYF.

This clone was seen more than once but under ten times. V and J are TRBV2 and TRBJ2-7, with 8 positions matching TRBD1. The V gene's germline CDR1 is SNHLY and CDR2 FYNNEI. The CDR3 covers 15 residues. J lost 3 bases, V lost 1 base, and 5 bases had no gene match. The CDR3 DNA follows: TGTGCCAGCAGTGAAGAGGCAGGGGGCTTCTACGAGCAGTACTTC. As protein: CASSEEAGGFYEQYF.

This clone was detected a few times. This CDR3 reads CASSVTDTGFYGYTF. In DNA form, the CDR3 reads TGTGCCAGCAGCGTGACAGATACAGGGTTCTATGGCTACACCTTC. The J gene is TRBJ1-2, the V gene TRBV9, with D maybe TRBD1 (6 bases). The CDR3 totals 15 residues. Trimming left V 2 bases short and J 4 bases short, with 15 bases between. Germline CDR1 SGDLS, CDR2 YYNGEE.